The T cell receptor beta chain described here comes from a study of blood T cells in healthy people across ages. Germline V gene sequence: CDR1 MNHEY, CDR2 SMNVEV (reference sequence). The CDR3 is made up of 12 amino acids. This clonotype was counted between two and nine times. A second PCR of 7 to 11 cycles used a sample-barcoded 5' primer and a J-beta primer mix. TCRdb re-called the 5' RACE reads through MiXCR, storing one row per CDR3 protein. The repertoire includes some 920,000 distinct CDR3 sequences, roughly 47% of them detected once, and 20% to 25% sits in the top ten. This clonotype originated in a woman in her sixties or seventies in good health. What was sequenced was blood. The chain is built from TRBV27 and TRBJ2-5, with a possible D match to TRBD1 (5 bases). Gene TRBJ2-7 matches the end of the DNA better, so the J call may be wrong. CDR3 nucleotides: TGTGCCAGCAGTTTAGGGGCCCACGAGCAGTACTTC. Translated, it gives CASSLGAHEQYF.